Presented here are 31 T cell receptor beta chains from one specimen sequenced in a study of monozygotic twins with inflammatory bowel disease. TCRdb re-called the 5' RACE reads; one entry per CDR3 protein, DNA not given. This repertoire includes fewer than 550,000 distinct CDR3 sequences. The sample consisted of blood. These receptors were obtained from a human donor with ulcerative colitis or Crohn's disease, or a healthy co-twin of an affected twin (not recorded which).

The rearrangement links TRBV14 to TRBJ2-1. CDR3 length equals 12 residues. The V gene's germline CDR1 is SGHDN and CDR2 FVKESK. CDR3 in amino acids: CASSQVWNEQFF.

This rearrangement joins TRBV12-3 or TRBV12-4 to TRBJ2-5; TCRdb outputs TRBD1, but without DNA this stays unchecked. The CDR3 spans 13 residues. CDR3 amino acids: CASSLTVQETQYF.

The chain carries TRBV11-2 and TRBJ2-1. Germline-derived CDR1 and CDR2 are SGHAT and FQNNGV. The CDR3 sequence is 13 residues long. The CDR3 region is CASSTTDNNEQFF.

The V gene is TRBV24-1, the J gene TRBJ2-2; TCRdb picks TRBD1, but there is no DNA to check that call. This CDR3 region has 17 residues. CDR1 is KGHDR, CDR2 SFDVKD, per germline. CDR3 protein: CATSDLPGQINTGELFF.

The chain joins TRBV2 to TRBJ2-2; checking the TCRdb D call of TRBD2 is not possible without DNA. This CDR3 is built from 12 residues. Germline loops: CDR1 SNHLY, CDR2 FYNNEI. This chain's CDR3 is CACGPFTGELFF. The full variable domain, completed using reference TRBV2 and TRBJ2-2, is EPEVTQTPSHQVTQMGQEVILRCVPISNHLYFYWYRQILGQKVEFLVSFYNNEISEKSEIFDDQFSVERPDGSNFTLKIRSTKLEDSAMYFCACGPFTGELFFGEGSRLTVL.

The chain employs TRBV7-9 and TRBJ1-6. The CDR3 consists of 14 residues. Germline V CDR1 and CDR2: SEHNR, FQNEAQ (reference sequence). CDR3 region: CASSLGVNGSPLHF.

The rearrangement links TRBV7-3 to TRBJ2-3; TCRdb lists TRBD1, though no DNA is available to test this call. The CDR3 consists of 16 residues. CDR1 and CDR2 (germline): SGHTA, FQGTGA. CDR3 in amino acids: CASSLNGGDWTDTQYF.

The chain links TRBV14 to TRBJ2-1; TCRdb proposes TRBD2, but this gene call is untestable without DNA. CDR1 SGHDN and CDR2 FVKESK come from the germline V gene. The CDR3 sequence is 15 residues long. The CDR3: CASSQTSPPYNEQFF.

The chain's CDR3 is CASSLLRGSNTGELFF. This chain uses TRBV12-3 or TRBV12-4 with TRBJ2-2; the TCRdb D gene call, TRBD1, has no DNA to confirm it. The CDR3 loop spans 16 amino acids.

The rearrangement joins TRBV11-1 to TRBJ2-1; the TCRdb D gene call, TRBD1, has no DNA to confirm it. Germline V lookup: CDR1 SGHAT, CDR2 FQDESV (reference sequence). CDR3 length equals 15 residues. This CDR3 is CASSFTAGLQGEQFF.

The chain carries TRBV2 and TRBJ2-1. This CDR3 is built from 17 residues. CDR1 is SNHLY and CDR2 is FYNNEI in the germline V gene. CDR3 sequence: CASSEFLGSSSYNEQFF.

The V and J genes are TRBV18 and TRBJ2-5. There are 13 residues in the CDR3. Germline V gene sequence: CDR1 KGHSH, CDR2 LQKENI. The CDR3 sequence is CASSPPSRETQYF.

J is TRBJ2-7 and V is TRBV27; TCRdb picks TRBD1, but there is no DNA to check that call. This CDR3 has 16 residues. The germline V gene has CDR1 MNHEY and CDR2 SMNVEV (reference sequence). The CDR3 loop reads CASSRSSGQGAREQYF.

The chain has TRBV20-1 and TRBJ1-2; TCRdb picks TRBD1, but there is no DNA to check that call. The CDR3 is made up of 13 amino acids. The germline V gene has CDR1 DFQATT and CDR2 SNEGSKA (reference sequence). CDR3 in amino acids: CSAGEQGTNGYTF.

The chain recombines TRBV20-1 with TRBJ2-1; TCRdb names TRBD1, which stays unverified in the absence of DNA. The CDR3 consists of 14 residues. CDR1 and CDR2 (germline): DFQATT, SNEGSKA (reference sequence). The CDR3 loop reads CSARDRTGSGEQFF.

This chain connects TRBV16 to TRBJ1-1; TCRdb's D call, TRBD1, is unchecked because there is no DNA. This CDR3 is 14 amino acids long. CDR1 is KGHSY, CDR2 FQNENV, per germline. The CDR3 sequence: CASGPGLMNTEAFF. Full variable domain (missing parts from reference TRBV16 and TRBJ1-1): GEEVAQTPKHLVRGEGQKAKLYCAPIKGHSYVFWYQQVLKNEFKFLISFQNENVFDETGMPKERFSAKCLPNSPCSLEIQATKLEDSAVYFCASGPGLMNTEAFFGQGTRLTVV.

The J gene is TRBJ2-7, the V gene TRBV3-1. The length of the CDR3 is 14 residues. Looked up from germline, CDR1 is LGHDT and CDR2 is YNNKEL (reference sequence). This CDR3 reads CASSQADFSYEQYF.

The gene calls are TRBV20-1 and TRBJ2-7. Germline CDR1 DFQATT, CDR2 SNEGSKA (reference sequence). The CDR3 contains 14 residues. CDR3 region: CSARVSGLLDEQYF.

The J gene is TRBJ1-6, the V gene TRBV19. Germline CDR1 is LNHDA and CDR2 is SQIVND (reference sequence). The CDR3 has 14 residues. CDR3 region: CASSMELLGSPLHF. Variable domain in full (rest from reference TRBV19 and TRBJ1-6): DGGITQSPKYLFRKEGQNVTLSCEQNLNHDAMYWYRQDPGQGLRLIYYSQIVNDFQKGDIAEGYSVSREKKESFPLTVTSAQKNPTAFYLCASSMELLGSPLHFGNGTRLTVT.

CDR3 region: CSARSGKDTQYF. This rearrangement joins TRBV20-1 to TRBJ2-3. The CDR3 spans 12 residues. The germline V gene encodes CDR1 DFQATT and CDR2 SNEGSKA (reference sequence).

The chain links TRBV18 to TRBJ2-5; TCRdb designates TRBD2, a call that cannot be tested without DNA. CDR1 and CDR2 from the germline V gene are KGHSH and LQKENI. CDR3 length: 14 amino acids. The CDR3 loop reads CASSPFSGQETQYF.

The chain is built from TRBV27 and TRBJ1-1. Germline loops: CDR1 MNHEY, CDR2 SMNVEV (reference sequence). The CDR3 runs to 13 residues. The CDR3 protein is CASRDAWNTEAFF.

The chain uses TRBV21-1 and TRBJ2-3. TRBV21-1 is listed as a pseudogene. The CDR3 length is 13 residues. The CDR3 loop is CASSHFYTDTQYF.

This chain uses TRBV19 with TRBJ2-2. Per germline, CDR1 LNHDA and CDR2 SQIVND (reference sequence). The CDR3 loop spans 13 amino acids. The CDR3: CASSLGPLGELFF.

This chain links TRBV4-1 with TRBJ2-3; TCRdb's D call, TRBD2, is unchecked because there is no DNA. The germline V gene has CDR1 MGHRA and CDR2 YSYEKL. There are 16 residues in the CDR3. The CDR3: CASSQERLAGADTQYF.

V and J are TRBV6-4 and TRBJ2-7; there is no DNA to check the TCRdb D call of TRBD2. There are 17 residues in the CDR3. The germline V gene has CDR1 MRHNA and CDR2 SNTAGT. The CDR3 loop reads CASSDSIITAGAYEQYF.

V is TRBV9 and J is TRBJ1-2; TCRdb picks TRBD1, but there is no DNA to check that call. Germline values: CDR1 SGDLS, CDR2 YYNGEE. CDR3 length: 14 residues. CDR3 in amino acids: CASSVEMGREGYTF.

V is TRBV28 and J is TRBJ2-7. CDR3 length equals 13 residues. The germline gives CDR1 MDHEN, CDR2 SYDVKM. The CDR3 protein is CASSFQAPYEQYF. The entire variable domain, with the rest obtained from reference TRBV28 and TRBJ2-7, is as follows: DVKVTQSSRYLVKRTGEKVFLECVQDMDHENMFWYRQDPGLGLRLIYFSYDVKMKEKGDIPEGYSVSREKKERFSLILESASTNQTSMYLCASSFQAPYEQYFGPGTRLTVT.

The V call is TRBV20-1, the J call TRBJ2-1; with no DNA, the TCRdb D assignment of TRBD2 cannot be verified. The CDR3 is made up of 13 amino acids. Germline V CDR1 and CDR2: DFQATT, SNEGSKA (reference sequence). The CDR3 protein is CSKSGRNDNEQFF.

V and J are TRBV3-1 and TRBJ2-7. Germline loops: CDR1 LGHDT, CDR2 YNNKEL (reference sequence). The CDR3 contains 12 residues. CDR3 in amino acids: CASSKVPAEQYF.

The gene calls are TRBV18 and TRBJ1-5. The CDR3 covers 15 residues. The germline V gene has CDR1 KGHSH and CDR2 LQKENI. CDR3 region: CASSAITSSNQPQHF.